What follows describes a single T cell receptor beta chain. In the authors' workflow: Estimated nucleated cell counts came from reference gene primer amplification. This table comes from immunoSEQ multiplex PCR, and its TCRdb copy is limited to in-frame clones, with some not included. V and J calls and clone size are as listed in that table; D and trimming were resolved from the DNA. The table lists fewer than 200,000 clones, roughly 87% of them singletons. This specimen belongs to a study of blood T cell repertoires in COVID-19. For the study at large: The United States, Italy and Spain were the sources of the acute and convalescent COVID-19 samples. PBMCs, B-cell-depleted T cells, or T cells were the source of the cDNA or gDNA that made up the material.

The germline gives CDR1 MDHEN, CDR2 SYDVKM. This CDR3 region has 15 residues. J was trimmed by 6 bases and V by 6 bases; bases with no gene match: 10. Material for sequencing was peripheral blood. The sequence came from a woman in her fifties or sixties who had recovered from COVID-19. The rearrangement joins TRBV28 to TRBJ2-5; 10 bases align to TRBD2. The CDR3 bases are TGTGCCAGCAGCTGGTCTAGCGGGGGCCGGAAGACCCAGTACTTC. Its translation is CASSWSSGGRKTQYF. The variable domain in full, with the rest retrieved from reference TRBV28 and TRBJ2-5, is DVKVTQSSRYLVKRTGEKVFLECVQDMDHENMFWYRQDPGLGLRLIYFSYDVKMKEKGDIPEGYSVSREKKERFSLILESASTNQTSMYLCASSWSSGGRKTQYFGPGTRLLVL.